The source of this T cell receptor (beta chain) is a study of radiotherapy plus CTLA-4 blockade in lung cancer. Study results and limitations: Response was reportedly best predicted by early blood T cell clone dynamics, with interferon-beta.

The CDR3 consists of 13 residues. V was cut by 3 bases and J by 5 bases, with 11 bases left in between. The germline V gene has CDR1 SGDLS and CDR2 YYNGEE. Sequenced by immunoSEQ multiplex PCR; TCRdb stores in-frame clones only, minus some. This sample carries roughly 45,000 clones, about 63% of them seen once, and the ten largest clones take approximately 17%. This clone was detected once. The antigen is undetermined. The clonotype was recovered from a human donor with non-small cell lung cancer who had a partial response to radiotherapy plus ipilimumab. The rearrangement uses TRBV9 and TRBJ1-1; D is perhaps TRBD1 (6 bases). The specimen was peripheral blood, collected from a patient treated with radiotherapy plus ipilimumab. The CDR3 coding sequence is TGTGCCAGCAGCGCCATAAGGGGGACTGAAGCTTTCTTT. Translating it yields CASSAIRGTEAFF.